Below are 14 T cell receptor beta chains sequenced from a single sample in a study of early T cells in non-severe SARS-CoV-2 infection. TCRdb passed the 5' RACE reads through MiXCR, listing each CDR3 protein once. The table records some 88,000 distinct CDR3 sequences, around 17% of them present only once. This specimen consisted of whole blood, obtained at baseline. These receptors all come from an adult who was a healthcare worker with PCR-confirmed SARS-CoV-2 infection or an uninfected control (not recorded which).

This clonotype was seen more than once but under ten times. The gene calls are TRBV11-2 and TRBJ1-1; no clear D. The CDR3 runs 13 residues. Germline-derived CDR1 and CDR2 are SGHAT and FQNNGV. The V and J ends lost 5 bases and 7 bases respectively, with 14 bases between them. The CDR3 is CASSLTGRVEAFF. The CDR3 coding sequence is TGTGCCAGCAGCCTGACCGGACGGGTTGAAGCTTTCTTT.

This clonotype turned up a few times. The chain links TRBV10-3 to TRBJ2-1; D ambiguous. CDR3 length: 16 amino acids. Germline V gene lookup returns CDR1 ENHRY and CDR2 SYGVKD. The V end was cut by 2 bases, the J end by 0 bases, with 11 bases between. This CDR3 reads CAISEGRRSSYNEQFF. Written as DNA, the CDR3 is TGTGCCATCAGTGAGGGACGGCGGAGCTCCTACAATGAGCAGTTCTTC.

In this sample, this clonotype turned up many times. J is TRBJ2-5 and V is TRBV20-1; TRBD2 aligns across 10 bases. CDR3 length equals 16 residues. CDR1 is DFQATT and CDR2 is SNEGSKA in the germline V gene (reference sequence). Trimming removed 3 bases from V and 4 bases from J; junction bases left unmatched: 11. CDR3 loop: CSASLRAGGPGETQYF. CDR3 coding DNA: TGCAGTGCTAGTCTTCGAGCGGGAGGGCCGGGAGAGACCCAGTACTTC.

This clonotype was observed a single time. The chain recombines TRBV7-2 with TRBJ2-7; unclear D gene. The CDR3 length is 13 residues. Trimming left V 5 bases short and J 2 bases short, with 10 bases between. CDR1 SGHTA and CDR2 FQGNSA come from the germline V gene. CDR3 sequence: CASSPRPPYEQYF. In DNA, the CDR3 is TGTGCCAGCAGCCCCAGACCTCCCTACGAGCAGTACTTC. The full variable domain, its missing parts supplied by reference TRBV7-2 and TRBJ2-7, is GAGVSQSPSNKVTEKGKDVELRCDPISGHTALYWYRQSLGQGLEFLIYFQGNSAPDKSGLPSDRFSAERTGGSVSTLTIQRTQQEDSAVYLCASSPRPPYEQYFGPGTRLTVT.

This clonotype was seen many times. The chain is built from TRBV6-5 and TRBJ1-1, with TRBD1 matching 9 bases. This CDR3 contains 17 residues. The J segment lost 0 bases and the V segment lost 2 bases, leaving 7 bases of the junction unmatched. CDR1 is MNHEY, CDR2 SVGAGI, per germline. The CDR3 loop is CASSYTRGTGMNTEAFF. The CDR3 DNA is TGTGCCAGCAGTTACACTCGGGGGACAGGGATGAACACTGAAGCTTTCTTT.

This rearrangement joins TRBV28 to TRBJ1-2; a weak D match, TRBD1 (6 bases). Trimming took off 7 bases at V and 2 bases at J, with 11 bases between the two ends. The CDR3 extends over 13 amino acids. In germline, CDR1 is MDHEN, CDR2 SYDVKM. CDR3 loop: CASIDTGNYGYTF. The CDR3 DNA reads as TGTGCCAGCATCGACACAGGGAACTATGGCTACACCTTC.

This clonotype has only a few counts. The rearrangement joins TRBV20-1 to TRBJ2-7, with 9 bases matching TRBD2. Losses at the gene ends were 1 base for V and 3 bases for J; bases not matched to a gene: 7. Germline V gives CDR1 DFQATT, CDR2 SNEGSKA (reference sequence). The CDR3 contains 15 residues. The CDR3, as DNA: TGCAGTGCTAGAGTTATAGCGGGAGACCGCTACGAGCAGTACTTC. Residues: CSARVIAGDRYEQYF.

Ten or more counts support this clonotype. The rearrangement uses TRBV12-3 or TRBV12-4 and TRBJ2-1, with D possibly being TRBD2 (5 bases). V lost 6 bases and J 6 bases, leaving 9 bases between the germline ends. The CDR3 is made up of 12 amino acids. The DNA for the CDR3 is TGTGCCAGCAGCCAAGGGAGCAATGAGCAGTTCTTC. This sequence encodes CASSQGSNEQFF.

The V call is TRBV4-1, the J call TRBJ2-7; no clear D. The V gene's germline CDR1 is MGHRA and CDR2 YSYEKL. CDR3 length equals 14 residues. V dropped 1 base and J dropped 0 bases, with 7 bases sitting between them. The CDR3 sequence is CASSQAPSSYEQYF. CDR3 coding DNA: TGCGCCAGCAGCCAAGCACCGAGCTCCTACGAGCAGTACTTC.

The DNA for the CDR3 is TGTGCCAGTAATCGCGGGCGACACCGAGGGGCGACTAATGAAAAACTGTTTTTT. This translates into CASNRGRHRGATNEKLFF. V and J are TRBV19 and TRBJ1-4; possibly TRBD1 for D (5 bases). The germline V gene has CDR1 LNHDA and CDR2 SQIVND (reference sequence). The CDR3 covers 18 residues. Trimming pared 7 bases from V and 2 bases from J, leaving 23 bases between.

This clonotype was counted a few times. The chain joins TRBV7-9 to TRBJ1-4; D is possibly TRBD1 (6 bases). Germline V gene sequence: CDR1 SEHNR, CDR2 FQNEAQ (reference sequence). V was shortened by 7 bases and J by 7 bases, with 13 bases between the two germline ends. The CDR3 is 13 residues long. In DNA form, the CDR3 reads TGTGCCAGCATCGGGGGCCTTGGTGAAAAACTGTTTTTT. Protein sequence: CASIGGLGEKLFF. Variable domain in full (rest from reference TRBV7-9 and TRBJ1-4): DTGVSQNPRHKITKRGQNVTFRCDPISEHNRLYWYRQTLGQGPEFLTYFQNEAQLEKSRLLSDRFSAERPKGSFSTLEIQRTEQGDSAMYLCASIGGLGEKLFFGSGTQLSVL.

Ten or more counts support this clonotype. The CDR3 DNA is TGTGCCAGCAGTTCCCAGGGGGCCTACAATGAGCAGTTCTTC. It specifies CASSSQGAYNEQFF. The chain recombines TRBV6-2 or TRBV6-3 with TRBJ2-1; TRBD1 agrees at 7 bases. This CDR3 has 14 amino acids. Germline V gene data show CDR1 as MNHEY and CDR2 as SVGEGT. Trimming took 4 bases from V and 2 from J; bases not matched to a gene: 2.

In regard to this clonotype: The junction departs from the called germline gene at one end, perhaps through a read error. The chain has TRBV5-1 and TRBJ2-1, with TRBD2 matching over 8 bases. In germline, CDR1 is SGHRS, CDR2 YFSETQ. There are 14 residues in the CDR3. Here the CDR3 DNA reads TGCTCCAGCAGCTTGGGCGGGACTAGTAGTGAGCAGTTCTTC. It yields the protein CSSSLGGTSSEQFF.

In its sample, this clonotype was seen a few times. J is TRBJ2-3 and V is TRBV2; a possible D gene is TRBD1 (6 bases). V lost 6 bases and J lost 0, with 13 bases in between. CDR3 length equals 15 residues. Germline V gene lookup returns CDR1 SNHLY and CDR2 FYNNEI. CDR3 DNA: TGTGCCAGCAGAAGGGGGATCGGAAGCACAGATACGCAGTATTTT. It encodes CASRRGIGSTDTQYF.